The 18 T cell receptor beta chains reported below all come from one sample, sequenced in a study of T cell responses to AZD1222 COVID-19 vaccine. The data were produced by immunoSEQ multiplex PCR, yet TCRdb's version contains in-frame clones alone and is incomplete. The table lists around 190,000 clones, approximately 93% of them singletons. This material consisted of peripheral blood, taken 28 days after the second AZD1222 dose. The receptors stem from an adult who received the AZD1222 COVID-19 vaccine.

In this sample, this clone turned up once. The chain's CDR3 is CASSLVQTSGRSGELFF. The CDR3 nucleotides are TGTGCCAGCAGCTTGGTGCAGACTAGCGGGAGAAGCGGAGAGCTGTTTTTT. The chain is built from TRBV5-6 and TRBJ2-2, with 12 bases identical to TRBD2. The CDR3 sequence is 17 residues long. Germline V lookup: CDR1 SGHDT, CDR2 YYEEEE. Trimming at V came to 0 bases and at J to 11 bases, leaving 11 bases not matched to a gene.

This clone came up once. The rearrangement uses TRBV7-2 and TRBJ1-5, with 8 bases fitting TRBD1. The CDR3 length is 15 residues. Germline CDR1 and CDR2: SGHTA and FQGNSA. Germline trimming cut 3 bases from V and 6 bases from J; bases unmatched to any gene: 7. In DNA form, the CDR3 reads TGTGCCAGCAGCTTCTCAGGGGGCGCAGGTCAGCCCCAGCATTTT. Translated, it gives CASSFSGGAGQPQHF.

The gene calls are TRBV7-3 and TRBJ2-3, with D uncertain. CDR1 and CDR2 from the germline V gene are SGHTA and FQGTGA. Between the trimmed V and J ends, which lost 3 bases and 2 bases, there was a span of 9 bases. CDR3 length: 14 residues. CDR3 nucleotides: TGTGCCAGCAGCTTGGGCTCCAACACAGATACGCAGTATTTT. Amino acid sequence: CASSLGSNTDTQYF.

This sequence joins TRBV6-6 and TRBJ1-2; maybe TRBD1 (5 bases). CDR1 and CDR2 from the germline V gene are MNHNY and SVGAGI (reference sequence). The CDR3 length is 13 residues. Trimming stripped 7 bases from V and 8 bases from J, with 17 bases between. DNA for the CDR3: TGTGCCAGCATCACCGACAGTTTGCAAGGCTACACCTTC. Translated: CASITDSLQGYTF.

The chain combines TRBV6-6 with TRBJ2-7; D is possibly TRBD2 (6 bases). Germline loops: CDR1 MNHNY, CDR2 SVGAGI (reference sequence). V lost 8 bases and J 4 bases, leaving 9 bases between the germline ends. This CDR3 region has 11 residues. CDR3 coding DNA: TGTGCCAGCGCTGCGGGATACGAGCAGTACTTC. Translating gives CASAAGYEQYF.

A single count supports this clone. CDR3 sequence (DNA): TGTGCCAGCTCACCACGAGGTCAGGGGGCGCGGGACTATGGCTACACCTTC. Residues: CASSPRGQGARDYGYTF. The V gene is TRBV18, the J gene TRBJ1-2; the match to TRBD1 covers 8 bases. Germline V gene lookup returns CDR1 KGHSH and CDR2 LQKENI. V was pared by 1 base and J by 3 bases, with 10 bases of the junction left unmatched. The CDR3 covers 17 residues.

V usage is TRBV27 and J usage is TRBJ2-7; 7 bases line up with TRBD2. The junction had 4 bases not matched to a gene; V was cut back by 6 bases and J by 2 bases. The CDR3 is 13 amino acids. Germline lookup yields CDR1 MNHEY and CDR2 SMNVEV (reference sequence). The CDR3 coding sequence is TGTGCCAGCAGCTTCGGACTAGCCTACGAGCAGTACTTC. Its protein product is CASSFGLAYEQYF.

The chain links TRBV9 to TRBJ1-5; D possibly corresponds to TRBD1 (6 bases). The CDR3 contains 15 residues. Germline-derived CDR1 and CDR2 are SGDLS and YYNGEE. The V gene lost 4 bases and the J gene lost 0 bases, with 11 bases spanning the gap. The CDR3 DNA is TGTGCCAGCAGCCGAGGACAGTATAGCAATCAGCCCCAGCATTTT. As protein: CASSRGQYSNQPQHF.

For the CDR3, the DNA is TGTGCCAGCAGCTTAGACCCGAACACTGAAGCTTTCTTT. It codes for CASSLDPNTEAFF. This chain connects TRBV11-2 to TRBJ1-1; D unresolved. Deletions cut 0 bases from V and 1 base from J, with 3 bases between. Germline V CDR1 and CDR2: SGHAT, FQNNGV. CDR3 length: 13 residues.

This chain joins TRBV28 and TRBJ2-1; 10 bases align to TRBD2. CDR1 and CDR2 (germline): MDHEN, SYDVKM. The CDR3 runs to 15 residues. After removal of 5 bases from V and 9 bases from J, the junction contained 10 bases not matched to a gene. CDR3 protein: CASSRLPRTSGEQFF. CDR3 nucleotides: TGTGCCAGCAGTCGCCTACCTCGGACTAGCGGTGAGCAGTTCTTC.

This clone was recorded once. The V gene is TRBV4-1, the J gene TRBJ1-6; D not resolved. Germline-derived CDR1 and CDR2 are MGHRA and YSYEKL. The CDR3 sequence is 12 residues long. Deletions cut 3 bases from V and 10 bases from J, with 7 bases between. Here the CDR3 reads CASSQHGSPLHF. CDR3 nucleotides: TGCGCCAGCAGCCAGCACGGATCACCCCTCCACTTT.

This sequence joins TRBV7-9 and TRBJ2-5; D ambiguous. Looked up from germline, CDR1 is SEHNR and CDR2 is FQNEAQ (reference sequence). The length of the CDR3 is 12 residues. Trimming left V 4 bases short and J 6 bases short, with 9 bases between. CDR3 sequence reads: CASSSSVQTQYF. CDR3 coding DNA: TGTGCCAGCAGCTCCTCTGTTCAGACCCAGTACTTC.

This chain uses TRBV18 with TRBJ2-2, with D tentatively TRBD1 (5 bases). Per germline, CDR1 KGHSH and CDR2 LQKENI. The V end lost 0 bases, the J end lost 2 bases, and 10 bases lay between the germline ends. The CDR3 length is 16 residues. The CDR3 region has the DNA TGTGCCAGCTCACCACCAGGGGTCCCCAACACCGGGGAGCTGTTTTTT. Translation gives CASSPPGVPNTGELFF.

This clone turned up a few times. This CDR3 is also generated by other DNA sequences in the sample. The CDR3 sequence is CASSPRGGSAEAFF. Written as DNA, the CDR3 is TGTGCCAGCAGCCCCCGGGGGGGGTCCGCTGAAGCTTTCTTT. J is TRBJ1-1 and V is TRBV9; possibly TRBD1 for D (5 bases). The CDR3 covers 14 residues. CDR1 is SGDLS and CDR2 is YYNGEE in the germline V gene. The ends were cut back, 4 bases at V and 6 bases at J, with 16 bases in the middle.

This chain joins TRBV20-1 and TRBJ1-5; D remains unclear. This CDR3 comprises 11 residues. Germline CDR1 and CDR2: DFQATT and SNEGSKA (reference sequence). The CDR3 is CRRGGNQPQHF. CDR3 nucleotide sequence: TGCAGGCGTGGGGGCAATCAGCCCCAGCATTTT.

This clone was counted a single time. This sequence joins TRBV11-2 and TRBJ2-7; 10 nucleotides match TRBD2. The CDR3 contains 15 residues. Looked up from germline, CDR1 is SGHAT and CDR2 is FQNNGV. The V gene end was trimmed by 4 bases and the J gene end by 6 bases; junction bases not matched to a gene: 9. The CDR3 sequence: CASSSSGRAGGEQYF. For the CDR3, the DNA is TGTGCCAGCAGCTCCAGCGGGAGGGCGGGGGGCGAGCAGTACTTC.

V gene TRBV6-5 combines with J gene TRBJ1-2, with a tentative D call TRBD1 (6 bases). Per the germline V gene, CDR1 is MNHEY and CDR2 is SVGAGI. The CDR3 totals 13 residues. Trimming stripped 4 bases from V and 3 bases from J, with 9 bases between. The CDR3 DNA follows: TGTGCCAGCAGTTCGCGACAGGACTATGGCTACACCTTC. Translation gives CASSSRQDYGYTF.

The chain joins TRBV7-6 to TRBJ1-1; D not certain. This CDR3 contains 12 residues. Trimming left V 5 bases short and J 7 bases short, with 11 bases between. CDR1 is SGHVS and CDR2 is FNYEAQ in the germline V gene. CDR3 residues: CASSTGRSEAFF. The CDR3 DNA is TGTGCCAGCAGCACCGGACGTAGTGAAGCTTTCTTT.